This record concerns one T cell receptor (beta chain) sequence. Its antigen remains unidentified. No much larger clone exists at a distance of one base, and base qualities are not known. This record belongs to a study of OX40 agonist ivuxolimab in advanced cancers. For the study in its entirety: The costimulatory receptor OX40 (CD134) was targeted by ivuxolimab, a fully human IgG2 agonistic monoclonal antibody. Intravenous ivuxolimab was administered to patients every 2 weeks at six dose levels: 0.01, 0.1, 0.3, 1.5, 3 and 10 mg/kg. Among the roughly 52 dose-escalation patients, roughly 20 had hepatocellular carcinoma, around 15 melanoma, 9 renal cell carcinoma and 9 head and neck cancer. In the dose-escalation cohort, 82.7% of patients were male, and the mean age was about 55 years, with a range of roughly 20 to 80. Prior anti-PD-1, anti-PD-L1 or anti-CTLA-4 therapy was permitted, and roughly two fifths of dose-escalation patients had received checkpoint inhibitors. Three dose-escalation patients achieved partial responses, one with hepatocellular carcinoma and two with cutaneous melanoma. Peripheral TCRbeta sequencing aimed to test whether ivuxolimab altered TCR sequence diversity and caused clonal T-cell expansion. The paper reports the monotherapy dose-escalation portion (N ≈ 50 patients) of the phase I ivuxolimab trial. Overall study outcomes, separate from this receptor: Low levels of normalized T-cell clonal expansion were also seen in some patients who did not respond. On average, CD8+ T cells showed more expanded clones than CD4+ T cells after ivuxolimab. The antigen specificity of the peripheral T cells that underwent clonal expansion was not determined. Clonal expansion of both CD4+ and CD8+ blood T cells was observed from baseline to week 6 at doses 0.1 to 3.0 mg/kg. Partial responders in the 0.1-3.0 mg/kg groups had among the lowest normalized peripheral clonal expansion, especially among CD8+ T cells.

A distance of 11 bases separates the germline ends of V and J, which lose 4 bases and 7 bases respectively. From its cysteine to its phenylalanine, the CDR3 spans 13 amino acids. This entry keeps only the CDR3 DNA: 39 bases, framed from base 1. Looking up the germline V gene yields CDR1 SGDLS and CDR2 YYNGEE. To sequence the TCRbeta CDR3 region, genomic DNA was isolated from the sorted cells. TCRbeta CDR3 regions were sequenced using the immunoSEQ Assay. TCRdb re-hosts the immuneACCESS table, in-frame sequences only. Its copies lack some clones; in the studies checked, an unresolved V gene accounts for under half of them, and the cause for the rest is not known. Here the sample has about 89,000 clones; approximately 91% occur a single time. The ten largest clones capture about 0.7% of the sample. The trial excluded patients who had a history of autoimmune disease or who were on systemic immunosuppression. Peripheral blood for TCR sequencing was drawn from every dose cohort at baseline, at cycle 4 day 1 and at cycle 7 day 1. The samples were drawn from a first-in-human, open-label, multicenter phase I dose-escalation trial of ivuxolimab. The trial enrolled adults with locally advanced or metastatic head and neck squamous cell, hepatocellular, melanoma or renal cell carcinoma. CD4+ and CD8+ T cells were sorted separately from peripheral blood before TCR sequencing.

The source material was CD4+ or CD8+ T cells sorted from blood, sampled in a trial of the OX40 agonist ivuxolimab. The source of this sequence is an adult with an advanced solid tumor such as melanoma, head and neck, liver or kidney cancer. This chain joins TRBV9 to TRBJ2-2, with no D gene named confidently. The CDR3 protein sequence reads: CASSLGVGGELFF. The DNA sequence is TGTGCCAGCAGCCTTGGGGTCGGCGGGGAGCTGTTTTTT.